Each of the 24 T cell receptor beta chains below was sequenced from the same sample in a study of sequential checkpoint blockade in melanoma. Assay: immunoSEQ multiplex PCR; the TCRdb copy retains only in-frame clones and omits some. The repertoire holds about 18,000 clones, with roughly four fifths as singletons. The treatment was: randomized to nivolumab then ipilimumab (arm A) or the reverse (arm B). The material was CD8+ T cells sorted from blood (inferred from file names), obtained from a patient given nivolumab and ipilimumab in sequence. The receptor set was obtained from a human donor with melanoma.

The chain joins TRBV27 to TRBJ2-7; a possible D gene is TRBD2 (6 bases). Germline V gives CDR1 MNHEY, CDR2 SMNVEV (reference sequence). The V gene lost 5 bases and the J gene lost 2 bases, with 10 bases spanning the gap. This CDR3 has 13 residues. CDR3 in amino acids: CASSVGGTYEQYF. The CDR3 nucleotides read TGTGCCAGCAGTGTGGGGGGAACCTACGAGCAGTACTTC.

This chain connects TRBV5-1 to TRBJ2-1, with 7 nucleotides matching TRBD1. The length of the CDR3 is 17 residues. V shed 4 bases, J shed 3 bases, and the junction held 13 bases outside the gene matches. Per the germline V gene, CDR1 is SGHRS and CDR2 is YFSETQ. CDR3: CASSLMPTGQFYNEQFF. The CDR3 DNA reads TGCGCCAGCAGCCTAATGCCAACGGGACAGTTCTACAATGAGCAGTTCTTC.

V is TRBV14 and J is TRBJ2-3, with TRBD1 identical over 10 bases. From germline, CDR1 is SGHDN and CDR2 FVKESK. The CDR3 is 16 residues long. Trimming took 0 bases from V and 4 from J; bases not matched to a gene: 4. As DNA, the CDR3 is TGTGCCAGCAGCCAAGATCCCGGGACAGGGGCAGATACGCAGTATTTT. Protein sequence: CASSQDPGTGADTQYF.

The V gene is TRBV7-9, the J gene TRBJ2-6, with a tentative D call TRBD1 (5 bases). CDR1 is SEHNR, CDR2 FQNEAQ, per germline (reference sequence). The V gene lost 4 bases and the J gene lost 6 bases, with 13 bases spanning the gap. This CDR3 spans 15 amino acids. CDR3 nucleotide sequence: TGTGCCAGCAGCTCCCAGGGCCTCCTGGCCAACGTCCTGACTTTC. Translating gives CASSSQGLLANVLTF. Using reference TRBV7-9 and TRBJ2-6 for the parts outside the CDR3, the full variable domain is DTGVSQNPRHKITKRGQNVTFRCDPISEHNRLYWYRQTLGQGPEFLTYFQNEAQLEKSRLLSDRFSAERPKGSFSTLEIQRTEQGDSAMYLCASSSQGLLANVLTFGAGSRLTVL.

The chain combines TRBV6-1 with TRBJ2-7, with 7 bases matching TRBD1. CDR1 is MNHNS and CDR2 is SASEGT in the germline V gene. J lost 0 bases, V lost 1 base, and 3 bases had no gene match. CDR3 length equals 15 residues. CDR3 protein: CASSEGQGDSYEQYF. The CDR3 coding sequence is TGTGCCAGCAGTGAAGGACAGGGTGACTCCTACGAGCAGTACTTC.

This clone appeared a few times. The chain couples TRBV28 to TRBJ2-4, with a weak D call TRBD1 (6 bases). Trimming cost V 4 bases and J 6 bases, with 16 bases left between them. This CDR3 is built from 15 residues. Per germline, CDR1 MDHEN and CDR2 SYDVKM. DNA of the CDR3: TGTGCCAGCAGTTACCTCGAGGGGGATGCAAACATTCAGTACTTC. It codes for CASSYLEGDANIQYF.

The chain links TRBV7-9 to TRBJ1-2; D is unresolved. V lost 1 base to trimming and J lost 0 bases, with 15 bases between them. CDR3 length: 17 amino acids. Germline V gives CDR1 SEHNR, CDR2 FQNEAQ (reference sequence). Here the CDR3 DNA reads TGTGCCAGCAGCTTAGACGCCCTATCAACAGCTAACTATGGCTACACCTTC. The encoded protein is CASSLDALSTANYGYTF.

This clone was seen more than once but under ten times. The chain combines TRBV6-1 with TRBJ1-2, with D possibly being TRBD1 (6 bases). V lost 7 bases and J lost 8, with 14 bases in between. This CDR3 comprises 12 residues. The germline V gene encodes CDR1 MNHNS and CDR2 SASEGT. The CDR3 nucleotides read TGTGCCAGCAATCTCGGGGGGCGAGGCTACACCTTC. Translating gives CASNLGGRGYTF.

The J gene is TRBJ2-7, the V gene TRBV4-1; 7 bases line up with TRBD1. The CDR3 has 15 residues. Trimming took 7 bases from V and 3 from J; bases not matched to a gene: 12. Germline V CDR1 and CDR2: MGHRA, YSYEKL. The CDR3 DNA reads TGCGCCAGCACCGCTGTCGGGCAGGGGGACTACGAGCAGTACTTC. Translating gives CASTAVGQGDYEQYF.

The CDR3 bases are TGTGCCAGCAGTTACTCTAGCGGGAGCCACAATGAGCAGTTCTTC. This translates into CASSYSSGSHNEQFF. The V gene is TRBV6-5, the J gene TRBJ2-1; TRBD2 agrees at 9 bases. This CDR3 comprises 15 residues. Germline V gene data show CDR1 as MNHEY and CDR2 as SVGAGI. After removal of 0 bases from V and 5 bases from J, the junction contained 2 bases not matched to a gene.

J is TRBJ2-1 and V is TRBV19, with 8 nucleotides matching TRBD2. This CDR3 has 15 residues. V gave up 5 bases and J gave up 4 bases; unmatched junction bases: 7. Germline loops: CDR1 LNHDA, CDR2 SQIVND (reference sequence). CDR3 in amino acids: CASSVSGNGYNEQFF. The CDR3 DNA is TGTGCCAGTAGTGTTAGCGGGAACGGATACAATGAGCAGTTCTTC.

This CDR3 is CASSLKGDNEQYF. The CDR3 region has the DNA TGTGCCAGCAGCTTAAAAGGGGACAACGAGCAGTACTTC. This chain joins TRBV7-9 and TRBJ2-7, with TRBD1 as a possible D gene (6 bases). V was pared by 2 bases and J by 5 bases, with 10 bases between. CDR3 size: 13 residues. Germline V gives CDR1 SEHNR, CDR2 FQNEAQ (reference sequence).

This clone has only a few counts. DNA of the CDR3: TGCAGCGTCGTTAGCGGGAGGGGAACCGGGGAGCTGTTTTTT. This gives the protein CSVVSGRGTGELFF. This rearrangement joins TRBV29-1 to TRBJ2-2; 11 positions match TRBD2. The trim removed 6 bases at V and 5 bases at J, leaving 5 bases unmatched. Looked up from germline, CDR1 is SQVTM and CDR2 is ANQGSEA. This CDR3 is built from 14 residues.

This clone was observed a handful of times. The chain employs TRBV7-2 and TRBJ2-2, with unresolved D. Germline CDR1 SGHTA, CDR2 FQGNSA. CDR3 length equals 17 residues. V shed 5 bases and J shed 0 bases, with 16 bases lying between them. The CDR3 nucleotides read TGTGCCAGCAGCACCTCACAATGGTCACCGAACACCGGGGAGCTGTTTTTT. It yields the protein CASSTSQWSPNTGELFF.

The chain carries TRBV9 and TRBJ2-7; 11 positions match TRBD1. The CDR3 runs 14 residues. Germline CDR1 reads SGDLS; CDR2 reads YYNGEE. J lost 7 bases, V lost 4 bases, and 7 bases had no gene match. CDR3 sequence reads: CASSLPGQGGEQYF. The DNA for the CDR3 is TGTGCCAGCAGCTTGCCGGGACAGGGGGGTGAGCAGTACTTC.

The CDR3 loop reads CASSPGQGSSYNEQFF. CDR3 DNA sequence: TGTGCCAGCAGCCCAGGACAGGGCAGCTCCTACAATGAGCAGTTCTTC. V is TRBV7-8 and J is TRBJ2-1, with 8 bases identical to TRBD1. This CDR3 has 16 residues. The germline CDR1 and CDR2 sequences are SGHVS and FQNEAQ. J gave up 0 bases and V 5 bases, and 6 bases lay outside the gene matches.

This chain links TRBV7-6 with TRBJ1-1; the D is unclear. The CDR3 spans 15 residues. Trimming removed 0 bases at V and 1 base at J, with 9 bases between. Germline V gene sequence: CDR1 SGHVS, CDR2 FNYEAQ. The DNA of the CDR3 is TGTGCCAGCAGCTTAGCGGGCCCGACGAACACTGAAGCTTTCTTT. As protein: CASSLAGPTNTEAFF. The full variable domain, with the rest looked up from reference TRBV7-6 and TRBJ1-1, is GAGVSQSPRYKVTKRGQDVALRCDPISGHVSLYWYRQALGQGPEFLTYFNYEAQQDKSGLPNDRFSAERPEGSISTLTIQRTEQRDSAMYRCASSLAGPTNTEAFFGQGTRLTVV.

The rearrangement links TRBV27 to TRBJ2-7, with 8 bases identical to TRBD2. The ends lost 4 bases at V and 6 bases at J; junction bases unmatched: 5. The CDR3 extends over 13 amino acids. Germline-derived CDR1 and CDR2 are MNHEY and SMNVEV (reference sequence). CDR3 bases: TGTGCCAGCAGTTACCAGACTAGCGCCGAGCAGTACTTC. As protein: CASSYQTSAEQYF.

This clone was found a few times. The chain couples TRBV14 to TRBJ2-7, with TRBD2 as a possible D gene (6 bases). This CDR3 has 14 amino acids. Deletions cut 2 bases from V and 2 bases from J, with 10 bases between. Per germline, CDR1 SGHDN and CDR2 FVKESK. CDR3 sequence (DNA): TGTGCCAGCAGCCAATACGGGAGCGCCTACGAGCAGTACTTC. Its protein is CASSQYGSAYEQYF.

Notes on this clone: The junction departs from germline at one end; a sequencing error may be responsible. This chain connects TRBV7-9 to TRBJ2-7; the D is unclear. The CDR3 loop spans 12 amino acids. The germline V gene encodes CDR1 SEHNR and CDR2 FQNEAQ (reference sequence). CDR3 region: CASSLARLEQHF. The CDR3 DNA reads TGTGCCAGCAGCTTAGCGAGGTTGGAGCAGCACTTC.

The chain is built from TRBV9 and TRBJ2-2; tentative D call: TRBD2 (6 bases). Trimming removed 3 bases from V and 6 bases from J, with 12 bases in between. Germline loops: CDR1 SGDLS, CDR2 YYNGEE. The length of the CDR3 is 14 residues. The CDR3 DNA reads as TGTGCCAGCAGCGACCGTAGCGGCCCCGGGGAGCTGTTTTTT. As protein: CASSDRSGPGELFF. Full variable domain (remainder filled in from reference TRBV9 and TRBJ2-2): DSGVTQTPKHLITATGQRVTLRCSPRSGDLSVYWYQQSLDQGLQFLIQYYNGEERAKGNILERFSAQQFPDLHSELNLSSLELGDSALYFCASSDRSGPGELFFGEGSRLTVL.

The V gene is TRBV7-2, the J gene TRBJ2-7; 9 bases agree with TRBD2. The germline gives CDR1 SGHTA, CDR2 FQGNSA. The CDR3 totals 15 residues. V shed 4 bases and J 6 bases; nucleotides not matched to a gene: 10. CDR3 sequence (DNA): TGTGCCAGCAGCTACGAGGCGGGAGGGCTCGGCGAGCAGTACTTC. Translation gives CASSYEAGGLGEQYF.

This sequence joins TRBV28 and TRBJ2-7, with D maybe TRBD2 (6 bases). Trimming removed 6 bases from V and 3 bases from J, with 24 bases in between. The CDR3 has 17 amino acids. Germline lookup yields CDR1 MDHEN and CDR2 SYDVKM. The CDR3 here is CASSYQIRGIPDYEQYF. CDR3 DNA: TGTGCCAGCAGCTACCAGATCCGGGGGATACCGGACTACGAGCAGTACTTC.

The rearrangement uses TRBV7-9 and TRBJ2-7; possibly TRBD1 for D (6 bases). Trimming cost V 4 bases and J 0 bases, with 10 bases left between them. The CDR3 extends over 14 amino acids. Looked up from germline, CDR1 is SEHNR and CDR2 is FQNEAQ (reference sequence). The CDR3 loop is CASSWTEISYEQYF. The CDR3, as DNA: TGTGCCAGCAGCTGGACAGAAATCTCCTACGAGCAGTACTTC. Full variable domain (remainder filled in from reference TRBV7-9 and TRBJ2-7): DTGVSQNPRHKITKRGQNVTFRCDPISEHNRLYWYRQTLGQGPEFLTYFQNEAQLEKSRLLSDRFSAERPKGSFSTLEIQRTEQGDSAMYLCASSWTEISYEQYFGPGTRLTVT.